The 24 T cell receptor beta chains in this list originate from one sample, sequenced in a study of blood T cell repertoires in COVID-19. Measured with immunoSEQ multiplex PCR; TCRdb has only the in-frame clones, and not every one. The sample shows about 120,000 clones, around 86% of them seen only once. Sequenced sample: peripheral blood. Every receptor here comes from a man in his 60s with acute or convalescent COVID-19.

The CDR3 bases are TGTGCCTGGAGTGTACAGGGGATTGGTTCACCCCTCCACTTT. Its protein is CAWSVQGIGSPLHF. J is TRBJ1-6 and V is TRBV30, with 7 positions matching TRBD1. The V gene end was trimmed by 0 bases and the J gene end by 9 bases; junction bases not matched to a gene: 5. This CDR3 has 14 amino acids. Germline V gene lookup returns CDR1 GTSNPN and CDR2 SVGIG (reference sequence).

V gene TRBV5-1 combines with J gene TRBJ2-6, with a possible D match to TRBD1 (6 bases). The CDR3 covers 15 residues. Germline CDR1 SGHRS, CDR2 YFSETQ. The germline V and J ends were trimmed by 2 bases and 0 bases, with 6 bases remaining between them. The CDR3 DNA reads TGCGCCAGCAGCTTAGGGGGCTCTGGGGCCAACGTCCTGACTTTC. It specifies CASSLGGSGANVLTF.

The rearrangement uses TRBV2 and TRBJ1-1; TRBD1 aligns across 8 bases. The germline V gene has CDR1 SNHLY and CDR2 FYNNEI. The CDR3 covers 14 residues. The V and J ends lost 10 bases and 0 bases, in that order; junction bases with no gene match: 7. The CDR3 DNA reads TGTGCCACTTCAAGACAGGGGATGAACACTGAAGCTTTCTTT. Translation gives CATSRQGMNTEAFF.

This clone appeared once. This rearrangement joins TRBV5-5 to TRBJ1-2, with 7 bases identical to TRBD1. The ends lost 2 bases at V and 4 bases at J; junction bases unmatched: 8. This CDR3 spans 15 amino acids. Germline CDR1 SGHKS, CDR2 YYEKEE (reference sequence). The CDR3 loop reads CASSFSGQSFYGYTF. Written as DNA, the CDR3 is TGTGCCAGCAGCTTCTCGGGACAGAGTTTCTATGGCTACACCTTC.

V is TRBV10-3 and J is TRBJ2-1; D is possibly TRBD2 (5 bases). The CDR3 covers 11 residues. Germline loops: CDR1 ENHRY, CDR2 SYGVKD. The V and J ends lost 5 bases and 8 bases respectively, with 7 bases between them. CDR3 nucleotide sequence: TGTGCCATCAGTACCGGGGATGAGCAGTTCTTC. Protein product: CAISTGDEQFF.

The CDR3 DNA reads TGTGCCAGCAGCCGGAGACTAGCTTGGAATGAGCAGTTCTTC. This sequence encodes CASSRRLAWNEQFF. The chain couples TRBV5-4 to TRBJ2-1; the match to TRBD2 covers 7 bases. After removal of 4 bases from V and 7 bases from J, the junction contained 8 bases not matched to a gene. The CDR3 extends over 14 amino acids. CDR1 is SGHNT and CDR2 is YYREEE in the germline V gene (reference sequence).

The V call is TRBV27, the J call TRBJ2-7; 10 bases align to TRBD1. Trimming took 6 bases from V and 6 from J; bases not matched to a gene: 5. There are 13 residues in the CDR3. Germline CDR1 MNHEY, CDR2 SMNVEV (reference sequence). CDR3 DNA sequence: TGTGCCAGCAGGCGGACAGGGGGGACCGAGCAGTACTTC. Amino acids: CASRRTGGTEQYF.

This clone has just a few counts. The chain links TRBV7-3 to TRBJ2-7, with 8 bases matching TRBD1. The CDR3 contains 14 residues. CDR1 is SGHTA and CDR2 is FQGTGA in the germline V gene. Trimming at V came to 5 bases and at J to 6 bases, leaving 9 bases not matched to a gene. CDR3 in amino acids: CASSTGTGSVEQYF. The DNA for the CDR3 is TGTGCCAGCAGCACCGGGACAGGTAGCGTCGAGCAGTACTTC.

This chain links TRBV2 with TRBJ1-2; tentatively, D is TRBD1 (6 bases). The CDR3 has 13 residues. Germline V gives CDR1 SNHLY, CDR2 FYNNEI. V lost 7 bases, J lost 3 bases, and 12 bases lay in between. DNA for the CDR3: TGTGCCAGCACCATGACAGGCGACTATGGCTACACCTTC. Translated, it gives CASTMTGDYGYTF.

This clone was seen at least ten times. The J gene is TRBJ2-7, the V gene TRBV13, with 9 nucleotides matching TRBD1. CDR1 and CDR2 from the germline V gene are PRHDT and FYEKMQ (reference sequence). The CDR3 consists of 14 residues. The V and J ends lost 5 bases and 6 bases, in that order; junction bases with no gene match: 8. CDR3 nucleotides: TGTGCCAGCAGCGCCCGGGACAGGGACCCCGAGCAGTACTTC. Residues: CASSARDRDPEQYF.

V is TRBV5-6 and J is TRBJ2-1; possible D gene TRBD1, 6 bases. The V and J ends lost 0 bases and 9 bases respectively, with 13 bases between them. The CDR3 consists of 14 residues. From germline, CDR1 is SGHDT and CDR2 YYEEEE. The CDR3 sequence is CASSLGHRVAEQFF. CDR3 in DNA: TGTGCCAGCAGCTTGGGTCACAGGGTGGCTGAGCAGTTCTTC.

The chain joins TRBV7-7 to TRBJ1-1; D is possibly TRBD1 (5 bases). V lost 5 bases and J lost 1, with 17 bases in between. Germline lookup yields CDR1 SSHAT and CDR2 FNYEAQ (reference sequence). This CDR3 contains 16 residues. DNA for the CDR3: TGTGCCAGCAGCCCTTTGCCTGCGGGGCCGAACACTGAAGCTTTCTTT. This codes for CASSPLPAGPNTEAFF. The variable domain in full, completed from reference TRBV7-7 and TRBJ1-1, reads GAGVSQSPRYKVTKRGQDVTLRCDPISSHATLYWYQQALGQGPEFLTYFNYEAQPDKSGLPSDRFSAERPEGSISTLTIQRTEQRDSAMYRCASSPLPAGPNTEAFFGQGTRLTVV.

This rearrangement joins TRBV18 to TRBJ2-1; a weak D match, TRBD2 (5 bases). The CDR3 sequence is 15 residues long. CDR1 and CDR2 (germline): KGHSH, LQKENI. V shed 3 bases and J shed 4 bases, with 13 bases lying between them. DNA of the CDR3: TGTGCCAGCTCACCGGGAGTAATTATGTACAATGAGCAGTTCTTC. It codes for CASSPGVIMYNEQFF.

The J gene is TRBJ1-2, the V gene TRBV6-4; the match to TRBD1 covers 7 bases. CDR3 size: 17 residues. Germline CDR1 reads MRHNA; CDR2 reads SNTAGT. The J segment lost 7 bases and the V segment lost 0 bases, leaving 14 bases of the junction unmatched. The CDR3 DNA reads as TGTGCCAGCAGTGACTCGATAAACAGGGGAAGCCGGAGTGGCTACACCTTC. Translation: CASSDSINRGSRSGYTF.

The chain recombines TRBV5-1 with TRBJ2-1; 7 nucleotides agree with TRBD1. V shed 0 bases, J shed 0 bases, and the junction held 3 bases outside the gene matches. The CDR3 sequence is 16 residues long. The germline CDR1 and CDR2 sequences are SGHRS and YFSETQ. Here the CDR3 DNA reads TGCGCCAGCAGCTTGGGGGGACAGTACTCCTACAATGAGCAGTTCTTC. This encodes CASSLGGQYSYNEQFF.

This chain links TRBV6-6 with TRBJ2-2, with D uncertain. The V gene's germline CDR1 is MNHNY and CDR2 SVGAGI (reference sequence). The CDR3 is 12 amino acids. The V end lost 2 bases, the J end lost 5 bases, and 3 bases lay between the germline ends. CDR3 protein: CASSYRTGELFF. The CDR3 DNA sequence: TGTGCCAGCAGTTACCGTACCGGGGAGCTGTTTTTT.

The chain has TRBV5-5 and TRBJ2-7; 8 bases are a match to TRBD2. CDR3 length: 16 amino acids. Germline V gives CDR1 SGHKS, CDR2 YYEKEE (reference sequence). J lost 2 bases, V lost 4 bases, and 11 bases had no gene match. CDR3 in amino acids: CASSQIRLALAYEQYF. The DNA of the CDR3 is TGTGCCAGCAGCCAAATACGACTAGCGCTAGCCTACGAGCAGTACTTC.

The genes are TRBV5-4 and TRBJ2-2; TRBD1 is a possible D gene (5 bases). CDR3 length: 16 residues. CDR1 and CDR2 from the germline V gene are SGHNT and YYREEE (reference sequence). With 4 bases removed from V and 7 bases from J, the gap between germline ends came to 20 bases. CDR3 nucleotide sequence: TGTGCCAGCAGCCGCCGTCAGGGTGATCTAGGCGGGGAGCTGTTTTTT. This encodes CASSRRQGDLGGELFF.

The chain uses TRBV9 and TRBJ1-5; 11 bases are shared with TRBD1. The J segment lost 10 bases and the V segment lost 3 bases, leaving 6 bases of the junction unmatched. The CDR3 loop spans 14 amino acids. Germline V gene data show CDR1 as SGDLS and CDR2 as YYNGEE. The CDR3 region has the DNA TGTGCCAGCAGCGCCAGGGGACAGGGGGAACCCCAGCATTTT. This translates into CASSARGQGEPQHF.

The gene calls are TRBV3-1 (or the pseudogene TRBV3-2) and TRBJ2-5; 12 nucleotides align to TRBD1. The V gene end was trimmed by 4 bases and the J gene end by 3 bases; junction bases not matched to a gene: 6. CDR3 length equals 16 residues. The germline gives CDR1 LGHDT, CDR2 YNNKEL (reference sequence). The CDR3 loop reads CASSLRDRGLEETQYF. DNA for the CDR3: TGTGCCAGCAGCCTCCGGGACAGGGGGCTTGAAGAGACCCAGTACTTC.

The genes are TRBV6-5 and TRBJ1-1, with 7 bases that match TRBD1. This CDR3 has 15 amino acids. The V gene end was trimmed by 0 bases and the J gene end by 10 bases; junction bases not matched to a gene: 11. CDR1 and CDR2 from the germline V gene are MNHEY and SVGAGI. For the CDR3, the DNA is TGTGCCAGCAGTTACTCGTCGCCAGGGGGTTATGTAGCTTTCTTT. This gives the protein CASSYSSPGGYVAFF.

The chain carries TRBV9 and TRBJ2-7, with a possible D match to TRBD2 (5 bases). The CDR3 is 16 amino acids. From germline, CDR1 is SGDLS and CDR2 YYNGEE. V was clipped by 4 bases and J by 3 bases, with 20 bases between them. CDR3 coding DNA: TGTGCCAGCAGCCCCCGTCCCGGGAAAGCGCTCTACGAGCAGTACTTC. This sequence encodes CASSPRPGKALYEQYF. Supplemented by reference TRBV9 and TRBJ2-7, the full variable domain reads DSGVTQTPKHLITATGQRVTLRCSPRSGDLSVYWYQQSLDQGLQFLIQYYNGEERAKGNILERFSAQQFPDLHSELNLSSLELGDSALYFCASSPRPGKALYEQYFGPGTRLTVT.

In nucleotides, the CDR3 is TGTGCCAGCAGCTTATTGGCAGGGGAGTATGGCTACACCTTC. This sequence encodes CASSLLAGEYGYTF. The genes are TRBV7-3 and TRBJ1-2, with D perhaps TRBD1 (6 bases). Germline V gene data show CDR1 as SGHTA and CDR2 as FQGTGA. Trimming removed 2 bases at V and 5 bases at J, with 12 bases between. CDR3 size: 14 residues.

V usage is TRBV28 and J usage is TRBJ2-3; possible D gene TRBD2, 6 bases. Germline V CDR1 and CDR2: MDHEN, SYDVKM. This CDR3 has 15 amino acids. Trimming took 8 bases from V and 2 from J, leaving 17 bases between them. The CDR3 nucleotides read TGTGCCAGCTCTCGCGGGGTTACGGACACAGATACGCAGTATTTT. It translates to CASSRGVTDTDTQYF.